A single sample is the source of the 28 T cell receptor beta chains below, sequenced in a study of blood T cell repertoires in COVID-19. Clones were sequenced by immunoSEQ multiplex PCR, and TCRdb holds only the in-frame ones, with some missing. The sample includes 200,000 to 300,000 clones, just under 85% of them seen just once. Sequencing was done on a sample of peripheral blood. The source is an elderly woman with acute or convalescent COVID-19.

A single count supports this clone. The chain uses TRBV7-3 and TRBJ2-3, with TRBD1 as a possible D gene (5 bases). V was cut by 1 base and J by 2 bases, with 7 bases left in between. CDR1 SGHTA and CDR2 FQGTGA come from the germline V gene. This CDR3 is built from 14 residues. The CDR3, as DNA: TGTGCCAGCAGCTTAAAGGGGCCCACAGATACGCAGTATTTT. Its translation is CASSLKGPTDTQYF.

CDR3 sequence (DNA): TGCGCCAGCAGCCATGACAGGGTGGGGAACTCCTACGAGCAGTACTTC. Translation: CASSHDRVGNSYEQYF. This chain uses TRBV4-1 with TRBJ2-7; 7 nucleotides match TRBD1. The germline gives CDR1 MGHRA, CDR2 YSYEKL. The CDR3 covers 16 residues. Trimming took 3 bases from V and 0 from J; bases not matched to a gene: 8.

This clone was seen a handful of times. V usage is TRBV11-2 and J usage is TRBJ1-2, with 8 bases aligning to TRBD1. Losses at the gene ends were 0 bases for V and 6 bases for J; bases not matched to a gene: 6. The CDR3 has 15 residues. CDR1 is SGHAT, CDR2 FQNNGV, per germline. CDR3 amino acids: CASSLDTGGLDGYTF. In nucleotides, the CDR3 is TGTGCCAGCAGCTTAGATACAGGGGGTCTAGATGGCTACACCTTC.

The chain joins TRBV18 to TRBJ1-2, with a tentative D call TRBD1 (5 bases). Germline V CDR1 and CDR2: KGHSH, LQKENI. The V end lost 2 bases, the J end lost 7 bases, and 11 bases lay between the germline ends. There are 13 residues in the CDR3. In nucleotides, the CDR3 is TGTGCCAGCTCACCAGCGGGGGGTTTTGGCTACACCTTC. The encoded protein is CASSPAGGFGYTF.

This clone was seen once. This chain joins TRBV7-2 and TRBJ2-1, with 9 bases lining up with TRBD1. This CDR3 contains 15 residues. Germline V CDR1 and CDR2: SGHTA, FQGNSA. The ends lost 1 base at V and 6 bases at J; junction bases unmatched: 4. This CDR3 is CASSLGTGESNEQFF. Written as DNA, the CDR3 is TGTGCCAGCAGCTTAGGGACAGGGGAATCCAATGAGCAGTTCTTC.

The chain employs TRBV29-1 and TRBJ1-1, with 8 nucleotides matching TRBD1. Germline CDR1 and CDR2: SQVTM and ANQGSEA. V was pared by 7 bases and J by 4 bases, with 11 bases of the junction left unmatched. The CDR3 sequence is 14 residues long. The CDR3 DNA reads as TGCAGCGCCCGCCCGACAGGGGCCGGCACTGAAGCTTTCTTT. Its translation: CSARPTGAGTEAFF.

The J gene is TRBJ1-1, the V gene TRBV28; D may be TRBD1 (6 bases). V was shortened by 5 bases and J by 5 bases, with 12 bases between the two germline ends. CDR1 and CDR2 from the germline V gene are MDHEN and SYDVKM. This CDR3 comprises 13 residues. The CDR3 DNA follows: TGTGCCAGCAGTGGGGACCAGGGGACTGAAGCTTTCTTT. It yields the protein CASSGDQGTEAFF.

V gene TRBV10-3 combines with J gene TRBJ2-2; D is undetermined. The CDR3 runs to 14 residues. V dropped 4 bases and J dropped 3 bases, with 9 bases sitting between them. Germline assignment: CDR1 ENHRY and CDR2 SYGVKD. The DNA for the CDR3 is TGTGCCATCAGTGGGCAGGCCGACACCGGGGAGCTGTTTTTT. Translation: CAISGQADTGELFF.

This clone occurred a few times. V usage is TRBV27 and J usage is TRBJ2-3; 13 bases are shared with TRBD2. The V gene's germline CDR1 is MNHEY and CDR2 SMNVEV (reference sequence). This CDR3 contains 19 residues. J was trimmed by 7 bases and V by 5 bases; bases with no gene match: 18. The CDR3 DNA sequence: TGTGCCAGCAGTCTTCGCGGACTAGCGGGGGCCTCCCTTGGAAATACGCAGTATTTT. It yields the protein CASSLRGLAGASLGNTQYF.

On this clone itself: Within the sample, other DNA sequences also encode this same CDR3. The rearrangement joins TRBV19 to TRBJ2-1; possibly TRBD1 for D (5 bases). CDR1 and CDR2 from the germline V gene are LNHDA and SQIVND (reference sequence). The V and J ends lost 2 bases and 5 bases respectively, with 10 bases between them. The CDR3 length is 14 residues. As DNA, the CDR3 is TGTGCCAGTAGTATAAGGGGTGGGGACAATGAGCAGTTCTTC. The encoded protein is CASSIRGGDNEQFF.

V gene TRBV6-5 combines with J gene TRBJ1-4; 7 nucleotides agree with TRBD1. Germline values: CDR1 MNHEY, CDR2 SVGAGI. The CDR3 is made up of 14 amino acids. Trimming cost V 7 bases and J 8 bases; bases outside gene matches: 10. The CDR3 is CASKSRDSREKLFF. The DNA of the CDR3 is TGTGCCAGCAAGTCCCGGGACAGCCGAGAAAAACTGTTTTTT.

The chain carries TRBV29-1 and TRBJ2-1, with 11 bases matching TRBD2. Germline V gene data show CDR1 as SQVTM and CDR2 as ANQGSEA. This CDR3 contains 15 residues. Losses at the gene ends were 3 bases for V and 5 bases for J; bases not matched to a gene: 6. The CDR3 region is CSVDMTSGTDNEQFF. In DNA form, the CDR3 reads TGCAGCGTTGACATGACTAGCGGGACTGACAATGAGCAGTTCTTC.

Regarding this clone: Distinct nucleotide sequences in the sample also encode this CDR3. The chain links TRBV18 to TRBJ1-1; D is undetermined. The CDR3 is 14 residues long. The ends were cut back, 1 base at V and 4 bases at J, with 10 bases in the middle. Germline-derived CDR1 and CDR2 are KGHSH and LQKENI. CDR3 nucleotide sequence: TGTGCCAGCTCACCACTTGAGGGTTTCACTGAAGCTTTCTTT. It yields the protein CASSPLEGFTEAFF.

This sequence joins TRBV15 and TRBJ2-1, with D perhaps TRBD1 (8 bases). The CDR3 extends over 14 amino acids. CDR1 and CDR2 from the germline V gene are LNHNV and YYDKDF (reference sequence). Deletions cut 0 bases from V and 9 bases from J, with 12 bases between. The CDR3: CATSRDTGGVEQFF. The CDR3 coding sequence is TGTGCCACCAGCAGAGATACAGGGGGGGTTGAGCAGTTCTTC.

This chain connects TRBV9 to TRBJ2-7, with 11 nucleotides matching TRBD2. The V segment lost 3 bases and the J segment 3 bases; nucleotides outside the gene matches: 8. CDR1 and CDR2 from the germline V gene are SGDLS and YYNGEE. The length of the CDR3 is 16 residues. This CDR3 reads CASSASLAGGIYEQYF. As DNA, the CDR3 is TGTGCCAGCAGCGCGTCCCTAGCGGGGGGCATCTACGAGCAGTACTTC.

As DNA, the CDR3 is TGCGCCAGCAGCTGGACCGGGACTAGCCCAGAGACCCAGTACTTC. Its translation: CASSWTGTSPETQYF. The V gene is TRBV5-1, the J gene TRBJ2-5; TRBD2 aligns across 9 bases. The V segment lost 3 bases and the J segment 4 bases; nucleotides outside the gene matches: 7. CDR1 is SGHRS and CDR2 is YFSETQ in the germline V gene. This CDR3 comprises 15 residues.

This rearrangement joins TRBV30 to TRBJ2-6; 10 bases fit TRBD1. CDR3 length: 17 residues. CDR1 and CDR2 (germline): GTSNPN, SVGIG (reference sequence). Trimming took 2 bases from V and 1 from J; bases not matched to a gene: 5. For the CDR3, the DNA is TGTGCCTGGAGTTGGGACAGGGGCACATCTGGGGCCAACGTCCTGACTTTC. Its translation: CAWSWDRGTSGANVLTF. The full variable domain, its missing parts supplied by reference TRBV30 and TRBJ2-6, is SQTIHQWPATLVQPVGSPLSLECTVEGTSNPNLYWYRQAAGRGLQLLFYSVGIGQISSEVPQNLSASRPQDRQFILSSKKLLLSDSGFYLCAWSWDRGTSGANVLTFGAGSRLTVL.

The CDR3 reads CASSMRPGRYGYTF. CDR3 nucleotide sequence: TGTGCCAGTAGTATGCGTCCAGGGCGCTATGGCTACACCTTC. V is TRBV19 and J is TRBJ1-2, with a possible D match to TRBD1 (5 bases). With 3 bases removed from V and 4 bases from J, the gap between germline ends came to 12 bases. Germline CDR1 is LNHDA and CDR2 is SQIVND (reference sequence). The CDR3 has 14 amino acids.

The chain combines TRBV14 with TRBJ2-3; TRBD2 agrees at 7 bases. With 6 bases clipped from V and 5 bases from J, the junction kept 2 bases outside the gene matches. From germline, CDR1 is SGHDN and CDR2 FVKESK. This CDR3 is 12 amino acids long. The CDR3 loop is CASRSSGDTQYF. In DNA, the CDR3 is TGTGCCAGCAGATCTAGCGGAGATACGCAGTATTTT.

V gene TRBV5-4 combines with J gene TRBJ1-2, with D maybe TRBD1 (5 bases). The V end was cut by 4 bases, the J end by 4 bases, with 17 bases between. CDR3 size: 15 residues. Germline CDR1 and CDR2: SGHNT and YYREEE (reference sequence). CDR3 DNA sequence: TGTGCCAGCAGCGGGGCCGGGGGGGACGGCTATGGCTACACCTTC. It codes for CASSGAGGDGYGYTF.

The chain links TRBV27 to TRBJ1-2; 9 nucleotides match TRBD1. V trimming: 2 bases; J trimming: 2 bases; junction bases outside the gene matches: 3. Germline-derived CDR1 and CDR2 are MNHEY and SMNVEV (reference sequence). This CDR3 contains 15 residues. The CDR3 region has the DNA TGTGCCAGCAGTTTAGTAGGGACAGGGAACTATGGCTACACCTTC. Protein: CASSLVGTGNYGYTF.

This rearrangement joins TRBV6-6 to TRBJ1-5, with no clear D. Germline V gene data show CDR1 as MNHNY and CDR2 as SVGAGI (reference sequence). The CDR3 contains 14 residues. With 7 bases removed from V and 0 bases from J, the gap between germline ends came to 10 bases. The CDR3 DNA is TGTGCCAGCACGTCCAGTGATAGCAATCAGCCCCAGCATTTT. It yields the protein CASTSSDSNQPQHF.

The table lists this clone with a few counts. CDR3 in amino acids: CASSPAQINQPQHF. The CDR3 DNA is TGTGCCAGCTCACCGGCACAGATCAATCAGCCCCAGCATTTT. The chain joins TRBV18 to TRBJ1-5; no firm D call. The CDR3 sequence is 14 residues long. Trimming removed 3 bases at V and 3 bases at J, with 9 bases between. Germline CDR1 KGHSH, CDR2 LQKENI.

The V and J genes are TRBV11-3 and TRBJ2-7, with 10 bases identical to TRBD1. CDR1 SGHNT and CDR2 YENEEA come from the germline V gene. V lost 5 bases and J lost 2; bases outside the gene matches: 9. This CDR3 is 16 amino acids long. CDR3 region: CASSQIRDRGTYEQYF. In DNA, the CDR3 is TGTGCCAGCAGCCAAATCCGGGACAGGGGAACCTACGAGCAGTACTTC.

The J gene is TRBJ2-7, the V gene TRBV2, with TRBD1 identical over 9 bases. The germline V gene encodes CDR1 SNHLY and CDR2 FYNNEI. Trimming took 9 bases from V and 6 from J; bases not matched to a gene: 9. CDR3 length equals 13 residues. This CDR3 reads CASYRDREGEQYF. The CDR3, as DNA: TGTGCCAGTTACCGGGACAGGGAGGGCGAGCAGTACTTC.

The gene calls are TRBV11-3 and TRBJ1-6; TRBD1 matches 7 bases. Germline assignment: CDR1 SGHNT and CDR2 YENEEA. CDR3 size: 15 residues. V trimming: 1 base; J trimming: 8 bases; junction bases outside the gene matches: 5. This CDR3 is CASSLGQGEDSPLHF. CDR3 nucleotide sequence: TGTGCCAGCAGCTTAGGACAGGGCGAGGATTCACCCCTCCACTTT.

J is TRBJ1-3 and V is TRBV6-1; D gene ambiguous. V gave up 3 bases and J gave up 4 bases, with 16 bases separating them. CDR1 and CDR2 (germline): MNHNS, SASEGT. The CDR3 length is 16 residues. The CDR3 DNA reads TGTGCCAGCAGTGACCAGGAGGCGGGTATAGGAAACACCATATATTTT. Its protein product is CASSDQEAGIGNTIYF.

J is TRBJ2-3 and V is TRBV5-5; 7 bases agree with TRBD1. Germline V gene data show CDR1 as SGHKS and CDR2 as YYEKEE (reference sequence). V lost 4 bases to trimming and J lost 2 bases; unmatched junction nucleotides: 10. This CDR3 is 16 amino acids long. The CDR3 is CASSVGQTRNTDTQYF. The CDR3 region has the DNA TGTGCCAGCAGCGTGGGACAGACCAGGAACACAGATACGCAGTATTTT.